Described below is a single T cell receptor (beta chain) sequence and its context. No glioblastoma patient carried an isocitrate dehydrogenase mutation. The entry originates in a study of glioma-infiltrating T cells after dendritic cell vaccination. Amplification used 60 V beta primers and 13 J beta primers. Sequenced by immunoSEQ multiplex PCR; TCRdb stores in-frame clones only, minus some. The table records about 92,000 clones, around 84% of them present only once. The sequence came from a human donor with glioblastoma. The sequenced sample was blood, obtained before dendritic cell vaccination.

CDR3 protein: CAWSGPTRNYGYTF. The CDR3 coding sequence is TGTGCCTGGAGTGGCCCGACACGTAACTATGGCTACACCTTC. This chain joins TRBV30 and TRBJ1-2; no firm D call. CDR1 and CDR2 from the germline V gene are GTSNPN and SVGIG (reference sequence). Trimming took 1 base from V and 1 from J, leaving 10 bases between them. This CDR3 is built from 14 residues.